A single sample is the source of the 10 T cell receptor beta chains below, sequenced in a study of T cell responses to AZD1222 COVID-19 vaccine. Assay: immunoSEQ multiplex PCR; the TCRdb copy retains only in-frame clones and omits some. This sample has approximately 150,000 clones; around nine tenths occur once, and the top ten carry approximately 0.97%. The sequences come from peripheral blood, collected 28 days after the second AZD1222 dose. All receptors derive from an adult who received the AZD1222 COVID-19 vaccine.

The V call is TRBV5-1, the J call TRBJ1-2; tentative D call: TRBD1 (6 bases). The CDR3 totals 14 residues. V was trimmed by 4 bases and J by 2 bases, leaving 12 bases between them. Germline V gene lookup returns CDR1 SGHRS and CDR2 YFSETQ. CDR3 in amino acids: CASSTRTANYGYTF. CDR3 nucleotide sequence: TGCGCCAGCAGCACCCGGACAGCCAACTATGGCTACACCTTC.

This chain links TRBV5-4 with TRBJ2-5; 7 bases line up with TRBD2. The CDR3 is 15 residues long. V shed 4 bases, J shed 1 base, and the junction held 7 bases outside the gene matches. Germline V gene data show CDR1 as SGHNT and CDR2 as YYREEE (reference sequence). CDR3 DNA sequence: TGTGCCAGCAGCAGAAACGCGGGGGTCCAAGAGACCCAGTACTTC. Its protein is CASSRNAGVQETQYF.

This chain connects TRBV7-9 to TRBJ1-1; D is perhaps TRBD1 (5 bases). Germline V gives CDR1 SEHNR, CDR2 FQNEAQ (reference sequence). CDR3 length: 14 amino acids. V dropped 1 base and J dropped 1 base, with 7 bases sitting between them. The CDR3 region has the DNA TGTGCCAGCAGCTTAGGGGGCTCGAACACTGAAGCTTTCTTT. Its translation is CASSLGGSNTEAFF.

This clone has just one count. This chain joins TRBV7-9 and TRBJ1-5; TRBD1 agrees at 10 bases. The CDR3 sequence is 16 residues long. Germline V lookup: CDR1 SEHNR, CDR2 FQNEAQ (reference sequence). V was pared by 4 bases and J by 1 base, with 4 bases of the junction left unmatched. In DNA form, the CDR3 reads TGTGCCAGCAGCTCCGGGACAGGGGTGAGCAATCAGCCCCAGCATTTT. Its protein is CASSSGTGVSNQPQHF.

The chain employs TRBV19 and TRBJ1-5; D ambiguous. V dropped 5 bases and J dropped 9 bases, with 11 bases sitting between them. Germline-derived CDR1 and CDR2 are LNHDA and SQIVND (reference sequence). The CDR3 is 12 amino acids. CDR3: CASSGGSLPQHF. CDR3 nucleotide sequence: TGTGCCAGTAGTGGAGGGTCGTTGCCCCAGCATTTT.

The chain has TRBV6-5 and TRBJ1-2, with TRBD1 as a possible D gene (5 bases). Between the trimmed V and J ends, which lost 7 bases and 5 bases, there was a span of 20 bases. CDR3 size: 15 residues. Germline V lookup: CDR1 MNHEY, CDR2 SVGAGI. CDR3 region: CASIGGQGRLYGYTF. CDR3 nucleotide sequence: TGTGCCAGCATCGGCGGGCAGGGAAGGTTGTATGGCTACACCTTC.

V gene TRBV30 combines with J gene TRBJ2-7; the D is unclear. The CDR3 extends over 14 amino acids. Germline CDR1 reads GTSNPN; CDR2 reads SVGIG (reference sequence). Trimming stripped 0 bases from V and 6 bases from J, with 15 bases between. CDR3 in amino acids: CAWSVFGLEIEQYF. DNA for the CDR3: TGTGCCTGGAGTGTCTTTGGATTAGAAATCGAGCAGTACTTC.

The chain is built from TRBV5-1 and TRBJ1-1; the D gene is possibly TRBD1 (6 bases). From germline, CDR1 is SGHRS and CDR2 YFSETQ. The length of the CDR3 is 16 residues. With 1 base removed from V and 2 bases from J, the gap between germline ends came to 15 bases. The CDR3: CASSLFGGNDNTEAFF. The CDR3 DNA sequence: TGCGCCAGCAGCTTGTTTGGGGGCAACGATAACACTGAAGCTTTCTTT.

This clone was observed a single time. The rearrangement links TRBV5-1 to TRBJ2-5; 8 positions agree with TRBD2. The CDR3 loop spans 15 amino acids. The trim removed 2 bases at V and 5 bases at J, leaving 8 bases unmatched. Germline CDR1 SGHRS, CDR2 YFSETQ. This CDR3 reads CASSFSGGARETQYF. The CDR3 DNA follows: TGCGCCAGCAGCTTCAGCGGGGGAGCCCGGGAGACCCAGTACTTC.

The chain links TRBV5-8 to TRBJ2-7, with D perhaps matching TRBD1 or TRBD2 (5 bases each). The germline V gene encodes CDR1 SGHTS and CDR2 YDEGEE. Trimming took off 7 bases at V and 2 bases at J, with 19 bases between the two ends. This CDR3 contains 15 residues. For the CDR3, the DNA is TGTGCCAGCGTCGCCGGGACCCTCTTTACCTACGAGCAGTACTTC. Its translation: CASVAGTLFTYEQYF.